This is a list of T cell receptor beta chains from one sample in a study of OX40 agonist ivuxolimab in advanced cancers. This table comes from immunoSEQ multiplex PCR, and its TCRdb copy is limited to in-frame clones, with some not included. The data show around 46,000 clones, 70% to 90% seen once. Material: CD4+ or CD8+ T cells sorted from blood, obtained in a trial of the OX40 agonist ivuxolimab. These receptors originate from an adult with an advanced solid tumor such as melanoma, head and neck, liver or kidney cancer. The CDR3 runs from the conserved cysteine through the conserved F or W. D genes are given only for firm matches. Where a row states a size, it is once, few, many or the class of an expanded clone; other rows omit it.

>-|TRBV5-4|TRBJ2-2|TRBD2
CASSFASGRAPGELFF
TGTGCCAGCAGCTTTGCTAGCGGGAGGGCACCCGGGGAGCTGTTTTTT
>-|TRBV5-1|TRBJ1-5|-
CASSWGNNQPQHF
TGCGCCAGCAGCTGGGGGAACAATCAGCCCCAGCATTTT
>-|TRBV6-6|TRBJ2-7|-
CASSPSGDYEQYF
TGTGCCAGCAGTCCCTCGGGGGACTACGAGCAGTACTTC
>-|TRBV5-1|TRBJ1-1|-
CASSLGEDHTEAFF
TGCGCCAGCAGCTTGGGAGAGGATCACACTGAAGCTTTCTTT
>-|TRBV19|TRBJ2-7|TRBD2
CASSILAGPYEQYF
TGTGCCAGTAGTATACTAGCGGGTCCCTACGAGCAGTACTTC
>-|TRBV19|TRBJ2-7|TRBD1
CASSVPGQTHEQYF
TGTGCCAGTAGTGTCCCGGGACAGACACACGAGCAGTACTTC
>-|TRBV7-2|TRBJ2-1|-
CASSLRGEGGTKSDEQFF
TGTGCCAGCAGCCTGAGGGGAGAGGGGGGGACTAAATCCGATGAGCAGTTCTTC
>-|TRBV19|TRBJ2-5|-
CASSTPGIGETQYF
TGTGCCAGTAGTACCCCAGGGATTGGAGAGACCCAGTACTTC
>-|TRBV9|TRBJ2-2|-
CASSSHTGELFF
TGTGCCAGCAGCTCCCACACCGGGGAGCTGTTTTTT
>-|TRBV4-1|TRBJ2-1|-
CASSQVPGLGDNEQFF
TGCGCCAGCAGCCAAGTTCCGGGACTGGGGGACAATGAGCAGTTCTTC
>-|TRBV11-1|TRBJ2-7|-
CASSSPDGPYEQYF
TGTGCCAGCAGCTCCCCCGACGGACCCTACGAGCAGTACTTC
>-|TRBV7-9|TRBJ1-5|TRBD1
CASSLQGDVNQPQHF
TGTGCCAGCAGCTTACAGGGGGATGTCAATCAGCCCCAGCATTTT
>-|TRBV11-2|TRBJ2-1|TRBD2
CASSLPQVLAGGPLHEQFF
TGTGCCAGCAGCTTACCTCAGGTACTAGCGGGAGGGCCCCTGCATGAGCAGTTCTTC
>-|TRBV6-6|TRBJ2-7|-
CASSLGGQSYEQYF
TGTGCCAGCAGTCTGGGGGGACAATCCTACGAGCAGTACTTC
>-|TRBV15|TRBJ2-3|-
CATSRTKGTDTQYF
TGTGCCACCAGCAGGACCAAGGGGACAGATACGCAGTATTTT
>-|TRBV9|TRBJ2-1|-
CASSDRPRDAYNEQFF
TGTGCCAGCAGCGACAGACCCCGGGACGCGTACAATGAGCAGTTCTTC
>-|TRBV10-2|TRBJ2-7|TRBD2
CASNRLAGEILHEQYF
TGCGCCAGTAACCGACTAGCGGGAGAAATTTTACACGAGCAGTACTTC
>-|TRBV19|TRBJ2-3|-
CASCSTASTDTQYF
TGTGCCAGTTGCTCGACGGCTAGCACAGATACGCAGTATTTT
>-|TRBV14|TRBJ2-7|-
CASRPSGGHEQYF
TGTGCCAGCAGACCTTCAGGGGGGCACGAGCAGTACTTC
>-|TRBV7-2|TRBJ1-6|-
CASSSLSPLHF
TGTGCCAGCAGCTCGTTGTCACCCCTCCACTTT
>once|TRBV9|TRBJ2-7|TRBD1
CASSPADRPLHEQYF
TGTGCCAGCAGCCCTGCGGACAGGCCTTTGCACGAGCAGTACTTC
>-|TRBV27|TRBJ2-3|TRBD2
CASSFRGGSDTQYF
TGTGCCAGCAGTTTCCGGGGGGGTTCAGATACGCAGTATTTT
>-|TRBV27|TRBJ2-5|TRBD1
CASRDRGRETQYF
TGTGCCAGCAGGGACAGGGGGCGCGAGACCCAGTACTTC
>few|TRBV4-1|TRBJ1-5|-
CASSQDRDIYQPQHF
TGCGCCAGCAGCCAAGACCGGGACATCTATCAGCCCCAGCATTTT
>-|TRBV7-9|TRBJ2-1|-
CASSFGISYNEQFF
TGTGCCAGCAGCTTCGGGATCTCCTACAATGAGCAGTTCTTC
>-|TRBV30|TRBJ2-7|TRBD1
CAWTGTGGYEQYF
TGTGCCTGGACCGGGACAGGGGGCTACGAGCAGTACTTC
>-|TRBV2|TRBJ2-7|-
CASMGDGVPQGAYEQYF
TGTGCCAGCATGGGCGATGGAGTCCCACAGGGAGCTTACGAGCAGTACTTC
>-|TRBV5-5|TRBJ1-1|-
CASSLGHITEAFF
TGTGCCAGCAGCTTGGGACACATCACTGAAGCTTTCTTT
>-|TRBV27|TRBJ1-1|-
CATGPMNTEAFF
TGTGCCACCGGGCCCATGAACACTGAAGCTTTCTTT
>-|TRBV9|TRBJ1-5|-
CASSGGGSNQPQHF
TGTGCCAGCAGCGGCGGGGGTAGCAATCAGCCCCAGCATTTT
>-|TRBV15|TRBJ2-5|TRBD2
CATSGSSGRAETQYF
TGTGCCACCAGCGGGAGTAGCGGGAGGGCTGAGACCCAGTACTTC
>-|TRBV29-1|TRBJ1-2|-
CSDFDLSGYTF
TGCAGCGACTTTGATTTGAGCGGCTACACCTTC
>-|TRBV5-1|TRBJ2-7|-
CASSFSGPYEQYF
TGCGCCAGCAGCTTTTCGGGTCCCTACGAGCAGTACTTC
>-|TRBV4-3|TRBJ2-2|TRBD1
CASSQDSRGPTGELFF
TGCGCCAGCAGCCAAGATTCGAGGGGGCCCACCGGGGAGCTGTTTTTT
>few|TRBV7-9|TRBJ2-1|-
CASSLLTAYNEQFF
TGTGCCAGCAGCTTACTTACCGCCTACAATGAGCAGTTCTTC
>-|TRBV28|TRBJ2-1|-
CASSLLSQEQFF
TGTGCCAGCAGTTTACTCTCGCAGGAGCAGTTCTTC